The rows below give T cell receptor beta chains drawn from one sample of a study of blood T cell repertoires in COVID-19. Sequenced by immunoSEQ multiplex PCR; TCRdb stores in-frame clones only, minus some. The sample has some 220,000 clones; approximately 85% are singletons. What was sequenced was peripheral blood. Receptors were obtained from a woman aged 65 to 85 with COVID-19, enrolled during active disease. CDR3s include the opening cysteine and the closing phenylalanine or tryptophan. D genes are given only for firm matches. Size is stated for part of the rows, as once, few or many counts, or as a class when the clone is expanded.

DNA	CDR3	D	V	J	size
TGTGCCAGCAGCTTAGATGTACAGGGGGGGTCACCCCTCCACTTT	CASSLDVQGGSPLHF	TRBD1	TRBV7-2	TRBJ1-6	few
TGTGCCAGCAGCCTCCAGGGGACTAGCGGGAGAATGGCAGATACGCAGTATTTT	CASSLQGTSGRMADTQYF	TRBD2	TRBV7-2	TRBJ2-3	-
TGTGCCAGCAGGCGAAAAGCGACTAGCGGGAGGCAAAGGAGTACAGATACGCAGTATTTT	CASRRKATSGRQRSTDTQYF	TRBD2	TRBV7-3	TRBJ2-3	-
TGTGCCAGCAGTTTGGGTCAGGGAATATCTGGAAACACCATATATTTT	CASSLGQGISGNTIYF	-	TRBV28	TRBJ1-3	-
TGTGCCAGCAGCCCAGGCAGGGCTAACTATGGCTACACCTTC	CASSPGRANYGYTF	-	TRBV11-3	TRBJ1-2	-
TGTGCCAGCAGTTACTCGCCCGGTACCTCTGGAAACACCATATATTTT	CASSYSPGTSGNTIYF	-	TRBV6-5	TRBJ1-3	few
TGTGCCAGCAGTTTGTTGAGGGGGGAGCTGTTTTTT	CASSLLRGELFF	-	TRBV12-3/TRBV12-4	TRBJ2-2	-
TGTGCCAGCAGTCTTCAGGGGGCGCAGTTGAATGAAGCTTTCTTT	CASSLQGAQLNEAFF	TRBD1	TRBV6-5	TRBJ1-1	-
TGTGCCAGTAGTATCACAGGGGTCTACGAGCAGTACTTC	CASSITGVYEQYF	TRBD1	TRBV19	TRBJ2-7	-
TGTGCCAGCAGCCAAGTAACGGGCGGGAGCTCCTACAATGAGCAGTTCTTC	CASSQVTGGSSYNEQFF	TRBD2	TRBV3-1/TRBV3-2	TRBJ2-1	-
TGCGCCAGCAGTCCATACGATTTTAAGGACCCCGGACAGGGCTCGGGAAACACCATATATTTT	CASSPYDFKDPGQGSGNTIYF	TRBD1	TRBV23-1	TRBJ1-3	-
TGTGCCAGCAGCCTTACCGGAGGAACCACTGAAGCTTTCTTT	CASSLTGGTTEAFF	-	TRBV7-3	TRBJ1-1	-
TGTGCCAGCAAGGGAGGCCGGACCTACGAGCAGTACTTC	CASKGGRTYEQYF	-	TRBV2	TRBJ2-7	-
TGTGCCAGCAGCCTGGGGGCCTTCTCCCACAATGAGCAGTTCTTC	CASSLGAFSHNEQFF	-	TRBV11-3	TRBJ2-1	-
TGTGCCAGCAGCTCCCACAGGTCGCAGAACCCTGAAGCTTTCTTT	CASSSHRSQNPEAFF	-	TRBV7-2	TRBJ1-1	few
TGTGCCTGGAGTGGGCGGATATTTGACTATGGCTACACCTTC	CAWSGRIFDYGYTF	-	TRBV30	TRBJ1-2	-
TGTGCCAGCAGTTTACACAGTAACACTGAAGCTTTCTTT	CASSLHSNTEAFF	-	TRBV12-3/TRBV12-4	TRBJ1-1	medium-sized
TGTGCCATCAGTTTGGGGGCTGTCGAGACCCAGTACTTC	CAISLGAVETQYF	-	TRBV10-3	TRBJ2-5	-
TGTGCCAGCAGCTTAGCCCGTGTAGCGGGAGGGAAGGACAATGAGCAGTTCTTC	CASSLARVAGGKDNEQFF	TRBD2	TRBV7-9	TRBJ2-1	-
TGTGCCAGCAGCTTTTCAGGGGCCGCATCGAACTATGGCTACACCTTC	CASSFSGAASNYGYTF	-	TRBV7-2	TRBJ1-2	-
TGCGCCAGCACCGGGACAGGGGATTCCTACGAGCAGTACTTC	CASTGTGDSYEQYF	TRBD1	TRBV23-1	TRBJ2-7	once
TGTGCCAGCAGTTCGGACAGTGGGCAGCCCCAGCATTTT	CASSSDSGQPQHF	-	TRBV6-4	TRBJ1-5	few
TGTGCCATCAGCACAACAGGGGGAACTGAAGCTTTCTTT	CAISTTGGTEAFF	TRBD1	TRBV10-3	TRBJ1-1	-
TGTGCCAGCAGTGAACCAGGGGCTAATGAAAAACTGTTTTTT	CASSEPGANEKLFF	-	TRBV2	TRBJ1-4	-
TGTGCCAGCAGCCCCAGGGCTAGCGGGGGGCCCACAGATACGCAGTATTTT	CASSPRASGGPTDTQYF	TRBD2	TRBV3-1/TRBV3-2	TRBJ2-3	-
TGTGCCAGTAGTATGGGGCAGAATCAGCCCCAGCATTTT	CASSMGQNQPQHF	-	TRBV19	TRBJ1-5	-
TGTGCCAGCAGCTCCGCAGGGACACTTCAGTCAGATACGCAGTATTTT	CASSSAGTLQSDTQYF	-	TRBV11-3	TRBJ2-3	once
TGTGCCAGCAGACCTCAAAGCGGGACCTCATACAATGAGCAGTTCTTC	CASRPQSGTSYNEQFF	TRBD2	TRBV7-2	TRBJ2-1	-
TGTGCCACAGGGACAGGGGTCTACAATGAGCAGTTCTTC	CATGTGVYNEQFF	TRBD1	TRBV4-2	TRBJ2-1	-